This T cell receptor (beta chain) was observed in a study of blood T cell repertoires in COVID-19. Sequenced by immunoSEQ multiplex PCR; TCRdb stores in-frame clones only, minus some. The sample contains 360,000 or so clones, over 85% of which appear only once. Followed over time, Seattle patients had been enrolled while infection was active. The TCR comes from a woman aged 55-75 years with COVID-19, enrolled during active disease. Sequenced input: peripheral blood.

The CDR3 bases are TGTGCCAGCAGCTTAGGGAGAAATCAGCCCCAGCATTTT. It yields the protein CASSLGRNQPQHF. This chain uses TRBV7-8 with TRBJ1-5; D is uncertain. This CDR3 region has 13 residues. Looked up from germline, CDR1 is SGHVS and CDR2 is FQNEAQ. With 1 base removed from V and 4 bases from J, the gap between germline ends came to 5 bases.